This TCR beta chain was sequenced in a study of cytomegalovirus exposure and HLA in healthy donors. This clone appeared a few times. Amplification used 60 Vbeta primers and 13 Jbeta primers. Measured with immunoSEQ multiplex PCR; TCRdb has only the in-frame clones, and not every one. In the table there are some 220,000 clones, 70% to 85% of which are singletons. The V and J ends lost 0 bases and 3 bases, in that order; junction bases with no gene match: 12. The CDR3 runs 17 residues. Germline CDR1 SGDLS, CDR2 YYNGEE. The chain recombines TRBV9 with TRBJ2-7, with 7 bases matching TRBD1. Sequences were obtained from PBMCs. This TCR was sampled from a woman aged 55-69 years in good health and CMV-seropositive. The CDR3 region has the DNA TGTGCCAGCAGCGTAGACCTGGGACAGCCGCCCCTCTACGAGCAGTACTTC. This sequence encodes CASSVDLGQPPLYEQYF.